Below, one T cell receptor beta chain is given with its context. What it recognizes is unknown. Random hexamers were used to reverse transcribe the RNA input (about 0.5 to 1 ug). TCRdb ran MiXCR on the immunoSEQ multiplex PCR reads and lists one entry per CDR3 protein. The sample records about 300,000 distinct CDR3 sequences, 70% to 90% being singletons. These data are taken from a study of CD8 T cells in Susac syndrome. Findings of the study overall: The study's TCR sequencing and HLA analysis covered a relatively small number of individuals, and the study acknowledged this.

The T cells that were sequenced for TCR beta were CD8+ and CD4+ cells from blood. The sequenced sample was CD8+ T cells from PBMCs. The TCR comes from a human donor with multiple sclerosis.

The CDR3 nucleotides read TGTGCCAGCAGCTTTGAACTCTCAGATACGCAGTATTTT. This sequence encodes CASSFELSDTQYF. The V gene is TRBV5-4, the J gene TRBJ2-3; D remains unclear. The CDR3 covers 13 residues. V dropped 2 bases and J dropped 4 bases, with 8 bases sitting between them. Germline loops: CDR1 SGHNT, CDR2 YYREEE (reference sequence).